Listed below are T cell receptor beta chains from one sample, sequenced in a study of OX40 agonist ivuxolimab in advanced cancers. TCRdb's table, derived via immunoSEQ multiplex PCR, lists solely in-frame clones and lacks some. The sample includes approximately 70,000 clones, 80% to 95% of them seen just once. Sequencing was performed on CD4+ or CD8+ T cells sorted from blood, taken in a trial of the OX40 agonist ivuxolimab. All receptors derive from an adult with an advanced solid tumor such as melanoma, head and neck, liver or kidney cancer. The CDR3 runs from the conserved cysteine through the conserved F or W. The D gene is left open where the match is weak. Clone size is stated in some rows and not others, as once, few, many or a class when expanded.

j_call v_call d_call clone_size cdr3_aa cdr3_nt
TRBJ1-6 TRBV2 . once CASIRERDSPLHF TGTGCCAGCATCCGGGAGAGAGATTCACCCCTCCACTTT
TRBJ2-3 TRBV19 . . CASSGYTDTQYF TGTGCCAGTAGTGGGTATACAGATACGCAGTATTTT
TRBJ1-2 TRBV7-2 . . CASSLGQKDGYTF TGTGCCAGCAGCCTCGGCCAGAAAGACGGCTACACCTTC
TRBJ2-5 TRBV28 . once CASSLTAPGETQYF TGTGCCAGCAGCCTAACAGCCCCAGGGGAGACCCAGTACTTC
TRBJ2-3 TRBV6-5 . . CASRDTDTQYF TGTGCCAGCAGAGATACAGATACGCAGTATTTT
TRBJ2-1 TRBV6-5 TRBD2 . CASSYLLAGIEFF TGTGCCAGCAGTTACTTGCTAGCGGGAATCGAATTCTTC
TRBJ1-2 TRBV7-2 . . CASSLLPSDNYGYTF TGTGCCAGCAGCCTGTTACCTTCAGATAACTATGGCTACACCTTC
TRBJ2-3 TRBV5-1 TRBD2 . CASSLGVGTSGGDTQYF TGCGCCAGCAGCTTGGGAGTTGGGACTAGCGGGGGAGATACGCAGTATTTT
TRBJ1-6 TRBV30 . . CAWSVGVQGLTLHF TGTGCCTGGAGTGTAGGGGTACAGGGCCTCACCCTCCACTTT
TRBJ2-2 TRBV5-4 . . CASSLGQNTGELFF TGTGCCAGCAGCTTGGGACAGAACACCGGGGAGCTGTTTTTT
TRBJ1-6 TRBV28 TRBD1 . CASRPGTANSPLHF TGTGCCAGCAGACCCGGGACAGCGAATTCACCCCTCCACTTT
TRBJ1-1 TRBV14 . . CASSQTLNTEAFF TGTGCCAGCAGCCAAACACTAAACACTGAAGCTTTCTTT
TRBJ1-2 TRBV6-1 . . CASSPTNGIYGYTF TGTGCCAGCTCCCCAACCAACGGAATCTATGGCTACACCTTC
TRBJ2-3 TRBV12-5 . few CASAPPLSADTQYF TGTGCTAGTGCTCCCCCTTTGTCGGCAGATACGCAGTATTTT
TRBJ2-7 TRBV27 TRBD2 . CASSLIAGANYEQYF TGTGCCAGCAGTTTAATAGCGGGAGCCAACTACGAGCAGTACTTC
TRBJ2-7 TRBV7-2 TRBD2 once CASSFTGTSGVDEQYF TGTGCCAGCAGCTTTACGGGGACTAGCGGGGTGGACGAGCAGTACTTC
TRBJ2-7 TRBV6-5 TRBD1 few CASRRQGARYEQYF TGTGCCAGCAGACGACAGGGGGCTCGCTACGAGCAGTACTTC
TRBJ2-7 TRBV10-3 . . CAIRLEKTYEQYF TGTGCCATTAGACTGGAAAAAACCTACGAGCAGTACTTC
TRBJ2-7 TRBV4-1 . . CASSQALGDQYEQYF TGCGCCAGCAGCCAAGCACTCGGCGACCAGTACGAGCAGTACTTC
TRBJ2-3 TRBV7-2 . once CASSLQGRGSTDTQYF TGTGCCAGCAGCTTACAGGGCCGCGGTAGCACAGATACGCAGTATTTT
TRBJ2-3 TRBV10-3 TRBD2 . CAISWTSGSTDTQYF TGTGCCATCAGTTGGACTAGCGGGAGCACAGATACGCAGTATTTT
TRBJ2-5 TRBV27 . . CASSPGTRETQYF TGTGCCAGCAGCCCCGGGACAAGAGAGACCCAGTACTTC
TRBJ1-5 TRBV7-9 . . CASSPGDISNQPQHF TGTGCCAGCAGCCCAGGGGACATTAGCAATCAGCCCCAGCATTTT
TRBJ2-5 TRBV28 . . CASGEGTTQETQYF TGTGCCAGCGGGGAGGGGACAACCCAAGAGACCCAGTACTTC
TRBJ2-7 TRBV5-1 . . CASSLVRDEQYF TGCGCCAGCAGCTTGGTCAGGGACGAGCAGTACTTC
TRBJ2-7 TRBV14 . once CASSLGNQRGEQYF TGTGCCAGCAGCCTTGGGAACCAACGGGGCGAGCAGTACTTC
TRBJ2-3 TRBV14 . once CASSHGGTQYF TGTGCCAGCAGCCATGGGGGTACGCAGTATTTT
TRBJ2-2 TRBV19 . . CASSEQGGELFF TGTGCCAGTAGTGAACAGGGAGGGGAGCTGTTTTTT
TRBJ1-5 TRBV10-3 . . CAINSGGNQPQHF TGTGCCATCAACTCAGGGGGCAATCAGCCCCAGCATTTT
TRBJ2-1 TRBV19 TRBD2 . CASSTRTSGLNNEQFF TGTGCCAGTAGTACAAGGACTAGCGGCCTTAACAATGAGCAGTTCTTC
TRBJ2-1 TRBV28 TRBD1 . CASSLWAGTGLRNEQFF TGTGCCAGCAGTTTATGGGCCGGGACAGGGTTAAGGAATGAGCAGTTCTTC
TRBJ2-5 TRBV28 . once CASSLRGETQYF TGTGCCAGCAGTCTCAGGGGAGAGACCCAGTACTTC